What follows is one T cell receptor beta chain and its context. No antigen is known for it. The CDR3 has 16 residues. Between the trimmed V and J ends, which lost 2 bases and 4 bases, there was a span of 17 bases. Germline V CDR1 and CDR2: SGHTA, FQGNSA. The repertoire was sequenced with immunoSEQ multiplex PCR; TCRdb's copy has only in-frame clones and lacks some. The top ten clones hold 10% of a sample with approximately 320,000 clones, about 74% of them seen once. The data derive from a study of shared clonotypes between healthy human individuals. Points from the study as a whole: Naive subsets typically showed greater estimated richness than memory subsets. Lower generation probabilities were found for non-shared clonotypes than for those shared by all four donors.

J is TRBJ1-2 and V is TRBV7-2; D is ambiguous. The sequencing input was memory CD4+ T cells sorted from blood. Described subset: CD45RA-negative fraction. This receptor was taken from a man aged 25-40 years in good health. The CDR3, as DNA: TGTGCCAGCAGCTTACAAGCGTCCAGGTCAGGCTATGGCTACACCTTC. This codes for CASSLQASRSGYGYTF.